This T cell receptor (beta chain) emerged from a study of blood T cells in healthy people across ages. Next came a second PCR, run for roughly 6 to 11 cycles, which used a sample-barcoded 5' primer along with a J-beta primer mix. TCRdb called the 5' RACE reads again in MiXCR, with one record for every CDR3 protein. The table lists some 880,000 distinct CDR3 sequences, 30% to 45% of them singletons. This clonotype was picked up a small number of times. The sample taken for sequencing was blood. The clonotype originates from a man between 18 and 35 years old in good health.

CDR3 protein: CATRGQPTDTQYF. The CDR3, as DNA: TGTGCCACCAGGGGGCAACCCACAGATACGCAGTATTTT. The chain is built from TRBV6-6 and TRBJ2-3, with 8 bases lining up with TRBD1. In germline, CDR1 is MNHNY, CDR2 SVGAGI (reference sequence). This CDR3 has 13 amino acids. After removal of 10 bases from V and 2 bases from J, the junction contained 5 bases not matched to a gene.